The 5 T cell receptor beta chains reported below all come from one sample, sequenced in a study of shared clonotypes between healthy human individuals. Repertoires were generated with immunoSEQ multiplex PCR, while TCRdb's copy carries only in-frame clones and drops some. This sample yields 550,000 to 850,000 clones, of which 72% are seen a single time; under 2% belongs to the top ten. Sequences were obtained from memory CD4+ T cells sorted from blood. The subset was: CD45RA-negative fraction. These receptors all come from a woman in her twenties or thirties in good health.

The chain couples TRBV28 to TRBJ1-4; D is unresolved. The CDR3 contains 14 residues. Trimming took 2 bases from V and 7 from J, leaving 11 bases between them. Germline CDR1 and CDR2: MDHEN and SYDVKM. This CDR3 is CASSLGFMGEKLFF. CDR3 DNA: TGTGCCAGCAGTTTAGGCTTTATGGGTGAAAAACTGTTTTTT.

This clone has just one count. The chain is built from TRBV6-1 and TRBJ2-3, with 7 bases aligning to TRBD2. V gave up 1 base and J gave up 3 bases; unmatched junction bases: 1. The CDR3 length is 14 residues. Germline V gene data show CDR1 as MNHNS and CDR2 as SASEGT. CDR3 in amino acids: CASSEVSGTDTQYF. In DNA, the CDR3 is TGTGCCAGCAGTGAAGTTAGCGGGACAGATACGCAGTATTTT.

V is TRBV7-2 and J is TRBJ1-1; D possibly corresponds to TRBD1 (5 bases). The CDR3 is made up of 15 amino acids. V lost 2 bases and J 0 bases, leaving 10 bases between the germline ends. Per germline, CDR1 SGHTA and CDR2 FQGNSA. The CDR3 loop reads CASSLTGTMNTEAFF. In DNA form, the CDR3 reads TGTGCCAGCAGCTTAACAGGAACGATGAACACTGAAGCTTTCTTT.

This chain uses TRBV2 with TRBJ2-5; TRBD2 aligns across 8 bases. This CDR3 is 14 amino acids long. J was trimmed by 2 bases and V by 6 bases; bases with no gene match: 5. Germline CDR1 reads SNHLY; CDR2 reads FYNNEI. The CDR3 protein is CASSQLAAQETQYF. The CDR3 nucleotides read TGTGCCAGCAGCCAACTAGCGGCTCAAGAGACCCAGTACTTC.

V usage is TRBV18 and J usage is TRBJ2-2; 7 nucleotides line up with TRBD2. The junction had 3 bases not matched to a gene; V was cut back by 3 bases and J by 2 bases. CDR3 length equals 15 residues. In germline, CDR1 is KGHSH, CDR2 LQKENI. As DNA, the CDR3 is TGTGCCAGCTCACCCGCTAGCGGAAACACCGGGGAGCTGTTTTTT. Protein sequence: CASSPASGNTGELFF.